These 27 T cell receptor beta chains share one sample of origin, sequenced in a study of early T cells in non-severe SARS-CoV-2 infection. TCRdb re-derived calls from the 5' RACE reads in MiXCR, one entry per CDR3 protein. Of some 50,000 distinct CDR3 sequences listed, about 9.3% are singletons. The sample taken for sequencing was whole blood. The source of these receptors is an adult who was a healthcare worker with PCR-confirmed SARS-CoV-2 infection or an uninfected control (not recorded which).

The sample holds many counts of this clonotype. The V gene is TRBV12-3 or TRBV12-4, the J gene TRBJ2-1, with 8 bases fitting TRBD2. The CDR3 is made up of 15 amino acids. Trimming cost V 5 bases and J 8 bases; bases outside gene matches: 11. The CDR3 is CASSLTSGAYDEQFF. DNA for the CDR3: TGTGCCAGCAGTCTAACTAGCGGAGCTTATGATGAGCAGTTCTTC.

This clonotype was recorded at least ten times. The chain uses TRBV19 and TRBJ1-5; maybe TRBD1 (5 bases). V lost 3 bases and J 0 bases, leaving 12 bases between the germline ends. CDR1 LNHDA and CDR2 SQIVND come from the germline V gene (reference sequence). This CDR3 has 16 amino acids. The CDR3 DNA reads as TGTGCCAGTAGTATCGGGGGATTCGCTAGCAATCAGCCCCAGCATTTT. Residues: CASSIGGFASNQPQHF.

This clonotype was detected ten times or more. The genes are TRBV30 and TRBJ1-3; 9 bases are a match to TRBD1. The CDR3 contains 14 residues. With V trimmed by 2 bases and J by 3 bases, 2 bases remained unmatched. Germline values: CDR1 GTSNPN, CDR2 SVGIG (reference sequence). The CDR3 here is CAWSTGGNGNTIYF. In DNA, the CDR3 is TGTGCCTGGAGTACAGGGGGCAATGGAAACACCATATATTTT.

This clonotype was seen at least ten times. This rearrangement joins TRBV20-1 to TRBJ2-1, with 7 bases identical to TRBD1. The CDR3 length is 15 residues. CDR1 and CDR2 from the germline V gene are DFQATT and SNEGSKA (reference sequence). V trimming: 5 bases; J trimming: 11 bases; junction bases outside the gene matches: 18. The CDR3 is CSAADVNGDSLQQFF. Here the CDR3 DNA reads TGCAGTGCTGCGGACGTTAATGGGGACAGCTTGCAGCAGTTCTTC.

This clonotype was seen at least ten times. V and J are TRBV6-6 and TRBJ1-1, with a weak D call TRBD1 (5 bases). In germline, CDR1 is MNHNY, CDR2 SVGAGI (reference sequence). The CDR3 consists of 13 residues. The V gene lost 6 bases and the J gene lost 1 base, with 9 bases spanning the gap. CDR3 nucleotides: TGTGCCAGCAGGGGCGACAGGAACACTGAAGCTTTCTTT. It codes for CASRGDRNTEAFF.

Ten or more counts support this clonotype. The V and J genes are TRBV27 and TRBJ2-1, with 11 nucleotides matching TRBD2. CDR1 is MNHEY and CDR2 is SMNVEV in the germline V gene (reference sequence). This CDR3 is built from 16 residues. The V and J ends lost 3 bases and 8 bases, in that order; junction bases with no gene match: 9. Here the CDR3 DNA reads TGTGCCAGCAGTTTTGAACTAGCGGGAGTAGGGGATGAGCAGTTCTTC. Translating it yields CASSFELAGVGDEQFF.

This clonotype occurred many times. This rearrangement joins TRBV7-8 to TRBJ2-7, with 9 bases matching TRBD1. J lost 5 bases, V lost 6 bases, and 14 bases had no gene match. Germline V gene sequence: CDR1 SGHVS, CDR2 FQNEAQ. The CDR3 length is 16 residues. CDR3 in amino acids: CASSHGLGTGQDEQYF. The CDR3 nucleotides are TGTGCCAGCAGTCACGGCTTGGGGACAGGGCAGGACGAGCAGTACTTC. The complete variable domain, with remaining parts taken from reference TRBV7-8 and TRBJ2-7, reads GAGVSQSPRYKVAKRGQDVALRCDPISGHVSLFWYQQALGQGPEFLTYFQNEAQLDKSGLPSDRFFAERPEGSVSTLKIQRTQQEDSAVYLCASSHGLGTGQDEQYFGPGTRLTVT.

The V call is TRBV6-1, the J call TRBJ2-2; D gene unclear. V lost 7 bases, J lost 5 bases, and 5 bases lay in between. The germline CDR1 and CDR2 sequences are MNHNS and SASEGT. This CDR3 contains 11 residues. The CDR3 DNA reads TGTGCCAGCATGTGGACCGGGGAGCTGTTTTTT. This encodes CASMWTGELFF.

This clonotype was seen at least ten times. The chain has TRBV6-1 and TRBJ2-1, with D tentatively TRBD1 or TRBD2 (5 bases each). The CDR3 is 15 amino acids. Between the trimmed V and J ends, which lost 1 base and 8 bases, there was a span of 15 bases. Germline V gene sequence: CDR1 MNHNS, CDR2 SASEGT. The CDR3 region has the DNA TGTGCCAGCAGTGAAGGAGGGGCAGGGATCTATGAGCAGTTCTTC. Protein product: CASSEGGAGIYEQFF.

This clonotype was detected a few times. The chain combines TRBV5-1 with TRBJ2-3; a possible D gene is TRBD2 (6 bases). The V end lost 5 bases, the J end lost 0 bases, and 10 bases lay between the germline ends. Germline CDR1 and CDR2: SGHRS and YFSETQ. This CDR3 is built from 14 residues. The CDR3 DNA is TGCGCCAGCAGGCTAGCGCCTAGCACAGATACGCAGTATTTT. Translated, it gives CASRLAPSTDTQYF.

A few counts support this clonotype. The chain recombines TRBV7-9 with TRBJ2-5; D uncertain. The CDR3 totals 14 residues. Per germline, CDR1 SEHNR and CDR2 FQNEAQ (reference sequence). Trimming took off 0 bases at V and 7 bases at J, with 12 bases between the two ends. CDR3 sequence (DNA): TGTGCCAGCAGCTTAGCATCAGGAGCTGGGACCCAGTACTTC. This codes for CASSLASGAGTQYF.

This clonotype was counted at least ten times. CDR3 sequence reads: CASTSWPGELFF. The DNA of the CDR3 is TGTGCCAGCACCTCTTGGCCCGGGGAGCTGTTTTTT. The V and J genes are TRBV12-3 or TRBV12-4 and TRBJ2-2; D gene uncertain. The CDR3 has 12 amino acids. Trimming shortened V by 7 bases and J by 6 bases, and 9 bases separated the two germline ends.

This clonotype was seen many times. DNA for the CDR3: TGTGCCTGGAGTTCTGGGTTACCCGGGGAGCTGTTTTTT. Translating gives CAWSSGLPGELFF. The chain has TRBV30 and TRBJ2-2; no clear D gene. The germline CDR1 and CDR2 sequences are GTSNPN and SVGIG (reference sequence). CDR3 length equals 13 residues. Trimming cost V 2 bases and J 6 bases, with 10 bases left between them.

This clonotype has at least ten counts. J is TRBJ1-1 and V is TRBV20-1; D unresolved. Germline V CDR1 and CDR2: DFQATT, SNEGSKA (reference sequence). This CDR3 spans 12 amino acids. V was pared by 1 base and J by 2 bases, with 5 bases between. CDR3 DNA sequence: TGCAGTGCTAGAGCAGGTAACACTGAAGCTTTCTTT. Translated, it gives CSARAGNTEAFF.

The CDR3 region is CASSLNRGLSTDTQYF. The DNA for the CDR3 is TGTGCCAGCAGCTTGAACCGGGGCCTTAGCACAGATACGCAGTATTTT. This chain links TRBV5-4 with TRBJ2-3, with D tentatively TRBD1 or TRBD2 (5 bases each). The germline V gene has CDR1 SGHNT and CDR2 YYREEE (reference sequence). The ends were cut back, 1 base at V and 0 bases at J, with 12 bases in the middle. The CDR3 sequence is 16 residues long. The whole variable domain, remainder taken from reference TRBV5-4 and TRBJ2-3, is ETGVTQSPTHLIKTRGQQVTLRCSSQSGHNTVSWYQQALGQGPQFIFQYYREEENGRGNFPPRFSGLQFPNYSSELNVNALELDDSALYLCASSLNRGLSTDTQYFGPGTRLTVL.

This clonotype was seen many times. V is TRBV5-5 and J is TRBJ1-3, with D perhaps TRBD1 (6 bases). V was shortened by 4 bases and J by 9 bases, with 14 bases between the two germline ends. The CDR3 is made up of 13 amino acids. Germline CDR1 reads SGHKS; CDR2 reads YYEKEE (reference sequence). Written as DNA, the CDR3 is TGTGCCAGCAGCCAGGACAGCCTCGGCACCATATATTTT. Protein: CASSQDSLGTIYF.

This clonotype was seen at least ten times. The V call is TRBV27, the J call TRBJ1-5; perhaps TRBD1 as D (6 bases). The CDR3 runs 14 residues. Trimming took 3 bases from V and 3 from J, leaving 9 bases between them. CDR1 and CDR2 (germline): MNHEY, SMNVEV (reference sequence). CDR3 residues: CASSLGDTNQPQHF. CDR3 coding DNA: TGTGCCAGCAGTTTGGGGGACACCAATCAGCCCCAGCATTTT.

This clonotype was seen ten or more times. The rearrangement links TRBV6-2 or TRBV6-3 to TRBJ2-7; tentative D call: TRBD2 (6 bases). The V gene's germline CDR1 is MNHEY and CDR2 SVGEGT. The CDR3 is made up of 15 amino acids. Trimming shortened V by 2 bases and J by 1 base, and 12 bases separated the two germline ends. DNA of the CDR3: TGTGCCAGCAGTTACCAGGGACTTTCTTCCTACGAGCAGTACTTC. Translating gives CASSYQGLSSYEQYF.

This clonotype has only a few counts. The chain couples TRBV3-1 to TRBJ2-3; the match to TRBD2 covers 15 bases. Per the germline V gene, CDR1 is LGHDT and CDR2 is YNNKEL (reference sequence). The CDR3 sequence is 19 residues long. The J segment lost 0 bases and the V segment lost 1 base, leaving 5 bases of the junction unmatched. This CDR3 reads CASSQVPGLAGGSTDTQYF. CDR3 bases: TGTGCCAGCAGCCAAGTCCCGGGACTAGCGGGGGGTAGCACAGATACGCAGTATTTT.

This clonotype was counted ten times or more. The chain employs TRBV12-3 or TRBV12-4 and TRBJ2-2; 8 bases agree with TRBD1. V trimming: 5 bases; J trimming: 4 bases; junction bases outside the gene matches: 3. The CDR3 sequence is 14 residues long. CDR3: CASSLTGVTGELFF. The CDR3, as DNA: TGTGCCAGCAGTCTGACAGGGGTCACCGGGGAGCTGTTTTTT.

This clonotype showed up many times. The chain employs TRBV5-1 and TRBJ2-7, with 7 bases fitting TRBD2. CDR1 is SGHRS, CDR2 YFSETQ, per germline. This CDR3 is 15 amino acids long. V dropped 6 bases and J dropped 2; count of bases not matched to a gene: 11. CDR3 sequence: CASTSTSGTTYEQYF. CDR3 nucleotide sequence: TGCGCCAGCACCTCAACCTCCGGGACTACCTACGAGCAGTACTTC.

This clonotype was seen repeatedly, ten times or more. The CDR3 spells CASSQDRGLQYF. CDR3 DNA sequence: TGTGCCAGCAGCCAAGATAGGGGCTTGCAGTATTTT. This chain connects TRBV4-2 to TRBJ2-3; TRBD1 is a possible D gene (5 bases). CDR1 is LGHNA and CDR2 is YNFKEQ in the germline V gene. This CDR3 comprises 12 residues. V was trimmed by 0 bases and J by 11 bases, leaving 9 bases between them.

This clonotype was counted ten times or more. CDR3: CASSPTGDEQYF. CDR3 nucleotides: TGTGCCAGCTCACCTACGGGGGACGAGCAGTACTTC. The chain employs TRBV18 and TRBJ2-7; D possibly corresponds to TRBD2 (6 bases). V was trimmed by 3 bases and J by 5 bases, leaving 8 bases between them. The germline CDR1 and CDR2 sequences are KGHSH and LQKENI. The CDR3 length is 12 residues.

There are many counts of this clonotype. The CDR3 DNA reads TGCAGTGCCAGTACCCGGGACCTTGAAAAACTGTTTTTT. Translation gives CSASTRDLEKLFF. V and J are TRBV20-1 and TRBJ1-4, with a tentative D call TRBD1 (5 bases). V was cut by 6 bases and J by 7 bases, with 15 bases left in between. The CDR3 length is 13 residues. Germline-derived CDR1 and CDR2 are DFQATT and SNEGSKA (reference sequence).

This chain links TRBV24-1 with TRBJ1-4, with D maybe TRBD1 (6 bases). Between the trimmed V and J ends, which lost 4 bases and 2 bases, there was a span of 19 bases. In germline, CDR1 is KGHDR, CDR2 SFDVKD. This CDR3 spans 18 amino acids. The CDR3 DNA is TGTGCCACCAGTGACCTCTCGACAGGTATCGGGACTAATGAAAAACTGTTTTTT. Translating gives CATSDLSTGIGTNEKLFF.

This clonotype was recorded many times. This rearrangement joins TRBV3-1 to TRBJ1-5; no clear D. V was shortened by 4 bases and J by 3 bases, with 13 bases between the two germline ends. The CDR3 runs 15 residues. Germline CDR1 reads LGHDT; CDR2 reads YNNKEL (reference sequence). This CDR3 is CASSPPGYFNQPQHF. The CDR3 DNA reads TGTGCCAGCAGCCCCCCGGGATACTTCAATCAGCCCCAGCATTTT.

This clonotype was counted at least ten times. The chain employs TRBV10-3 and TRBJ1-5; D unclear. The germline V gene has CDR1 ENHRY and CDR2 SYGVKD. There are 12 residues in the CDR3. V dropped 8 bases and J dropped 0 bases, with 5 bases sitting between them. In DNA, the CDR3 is TGTGCCATCGCAGATAGCAATCAGCCCCAGCATTTT. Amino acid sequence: CAIADSNQPQHF.